The clone carrying this TCR beta chain was picked up one time. Antigen unknown. Data came from immunoSEQ multiplex PCR; TCRdb stores just in-frame clones and leaves some out. The data show some 1,400,000 clones, roughly 95% seen once. V was pared by 2 bases and J by 0 bases, with 14 bases between. The CDR3 runs to 17 residues. Germline CDR1 SGHTA, CDR2 FQGNSA. The source of the sample is a study of shared clonotypes between healthy human individuals. Whole-study results and caveats: Roughly 5.3% of naive CD4 clonotypes were common to four donors. Sampling was confined to blood; repertoires within tissues likely differ.

The chain links TRBV7-2 to TRBJ1-3; weak D call: TRBD1 (5 bases). This TCR was sampled from a man aged 25-45 years in good health. Source material: naive CD4+ T cells sorted from blood. As for subset: CD45RA+ positively selected. The CDR3 DNA reads TGTGCCAGCAGCTTATACGGGGGGACGCTCTCTGGAAACACCATATATTTT. Residues: CASSLYGGTLSGNTIYF.